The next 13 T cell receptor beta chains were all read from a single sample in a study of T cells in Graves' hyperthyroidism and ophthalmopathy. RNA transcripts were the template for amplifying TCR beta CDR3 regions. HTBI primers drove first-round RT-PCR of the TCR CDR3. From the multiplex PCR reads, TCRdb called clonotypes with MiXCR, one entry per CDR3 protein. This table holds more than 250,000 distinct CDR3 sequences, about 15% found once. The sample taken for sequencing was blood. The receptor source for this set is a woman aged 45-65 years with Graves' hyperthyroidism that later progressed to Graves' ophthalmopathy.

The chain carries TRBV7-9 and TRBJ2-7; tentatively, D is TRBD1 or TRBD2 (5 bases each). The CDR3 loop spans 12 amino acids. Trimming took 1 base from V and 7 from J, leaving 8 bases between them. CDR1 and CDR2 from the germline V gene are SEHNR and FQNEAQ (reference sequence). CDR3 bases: TGTGCCAGCAGCTTAGGGGACCGGGAGCAGTACTTC. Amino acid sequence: CASSLGDREQYF.

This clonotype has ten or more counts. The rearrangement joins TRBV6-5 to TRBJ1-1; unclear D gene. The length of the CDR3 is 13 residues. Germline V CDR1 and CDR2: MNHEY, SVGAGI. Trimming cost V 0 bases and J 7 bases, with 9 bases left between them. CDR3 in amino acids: CASSYSSPDEAFF. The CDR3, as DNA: TGTGCCAGCAGTTACTCGTCTCCTGATGAAGCTTTCTTT.

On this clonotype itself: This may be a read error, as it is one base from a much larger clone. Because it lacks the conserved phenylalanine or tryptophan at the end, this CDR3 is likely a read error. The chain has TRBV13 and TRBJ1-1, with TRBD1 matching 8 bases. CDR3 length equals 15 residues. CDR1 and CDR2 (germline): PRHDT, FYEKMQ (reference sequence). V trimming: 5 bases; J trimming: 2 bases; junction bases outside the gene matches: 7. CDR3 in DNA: TGTGCCAGCAGCCGCCGACAGGGGCGCAACACTGAAGCTTTCCTT. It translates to CASSRRQGRNTEAFL.

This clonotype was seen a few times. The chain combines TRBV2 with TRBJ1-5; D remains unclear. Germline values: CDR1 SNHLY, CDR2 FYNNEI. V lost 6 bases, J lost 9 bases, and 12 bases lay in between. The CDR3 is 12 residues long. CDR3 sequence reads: CASREPGRPQHF. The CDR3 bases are TGTGCCAGCAGAGAGCCGGGTCGGCCCCAGCATTTT.

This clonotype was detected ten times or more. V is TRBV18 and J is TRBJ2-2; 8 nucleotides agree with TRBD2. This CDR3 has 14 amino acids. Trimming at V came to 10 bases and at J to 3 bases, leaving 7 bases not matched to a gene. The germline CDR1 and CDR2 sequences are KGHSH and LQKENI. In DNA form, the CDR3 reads TGTGCCACCTCTCTGCGGGAGGACACCGGGGAGCTGTTTTTT. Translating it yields CATSLREDTGELFF.

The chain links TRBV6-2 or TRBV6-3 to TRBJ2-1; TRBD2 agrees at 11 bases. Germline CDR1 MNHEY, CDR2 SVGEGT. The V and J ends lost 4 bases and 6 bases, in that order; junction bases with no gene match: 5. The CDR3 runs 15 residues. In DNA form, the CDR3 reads TGTGCCAGCAGTTTTCGGCTAGCGGGAGGCAATGAGCAGTTCTTC. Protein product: CASSFRLAGGNEQFF.

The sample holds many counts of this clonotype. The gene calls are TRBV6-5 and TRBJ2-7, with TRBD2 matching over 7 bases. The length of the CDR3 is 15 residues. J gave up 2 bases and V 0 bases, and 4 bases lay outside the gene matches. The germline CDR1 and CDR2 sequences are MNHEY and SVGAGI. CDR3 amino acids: CASSYSMGGAYEQYF. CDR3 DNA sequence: TGTGCCAGCAGTTACTCGATGGGGGGGGCCTACGAGCAGTACTTC.

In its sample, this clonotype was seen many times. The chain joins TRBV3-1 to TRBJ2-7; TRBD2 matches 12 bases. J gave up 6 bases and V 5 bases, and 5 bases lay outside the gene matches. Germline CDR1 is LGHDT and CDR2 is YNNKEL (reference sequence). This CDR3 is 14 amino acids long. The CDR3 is CASSSTSGSPEQYF. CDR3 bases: TGTGCCAGCAGCTCGACTAGCGGGAGCCCCGAGCAGTACTTC.

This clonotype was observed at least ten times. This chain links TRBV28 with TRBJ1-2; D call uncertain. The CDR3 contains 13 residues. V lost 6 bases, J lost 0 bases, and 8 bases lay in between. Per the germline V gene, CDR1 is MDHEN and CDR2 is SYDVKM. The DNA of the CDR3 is TGTGCCAGCAGACTAGAACCTAACTATGGCTACACCTTC. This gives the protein CASRLEPNYGYTF.

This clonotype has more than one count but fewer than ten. The CDR3 DNA sequence: TGTGCCAGCAGTATCAGTAGCAATCAGCCCCAGCATTTT. As protein: CASSISSNQPQHF. The gene calls are TRBV27 and TRBJ1-5, with D uncertain. Deletions cut 5 bases from V and 0 bases from J, with 5 bases between. The germline V gene encodes CDR1 MNHEY and CDR2 SMNVEV (reference sequence). The CDR3 contains 13 residues.

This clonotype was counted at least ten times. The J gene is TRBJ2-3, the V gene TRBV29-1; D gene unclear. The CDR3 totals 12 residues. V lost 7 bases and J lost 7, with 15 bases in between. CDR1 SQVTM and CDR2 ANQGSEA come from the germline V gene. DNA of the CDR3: TGCAGCGCCGCCGGTACTGCTAATACGCAGTATTTT. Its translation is CSAAGTANTQYF.

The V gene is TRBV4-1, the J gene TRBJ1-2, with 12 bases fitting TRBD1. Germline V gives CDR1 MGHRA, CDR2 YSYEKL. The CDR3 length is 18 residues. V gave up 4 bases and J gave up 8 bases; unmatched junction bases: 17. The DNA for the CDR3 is TGCGCCAGCAGCCTCGTCCCGGGACAGGGGGCGACCAGGGAGGGCTACACCTTC. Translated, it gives CASSLVPGQGATREGYTF.

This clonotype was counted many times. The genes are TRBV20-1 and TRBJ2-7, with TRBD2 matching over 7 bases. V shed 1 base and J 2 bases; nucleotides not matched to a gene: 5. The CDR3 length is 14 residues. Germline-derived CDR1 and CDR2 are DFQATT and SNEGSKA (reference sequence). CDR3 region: CSARGLGLAYEQYF. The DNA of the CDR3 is TGCAGTGCTAGAGGGCTAGGACTAGCCTACGAGCAGTACTTC.